The following is a T cell receptor beta chain sequence with its context. The sample is drawn from a study of patients and donors after allogeneic stem cell transplantation. MiXCR, applied by TCRdb to the RT-PCR reads, yields one record per CDR3 protein. Seen here are approximately 160,000 distinct CDR3 sequences, about 32% observed once, and the top ten hold roughly 3%. The receptor comes from a human donor who was either an allogeneic HSCT recipient or a stem cell or donor lymphocyte infusion donor (not recorded which). It is not recorded whose cells these are; they may come from a transplant donor. Sequenced input: blood, either unsorted or a sorted T cell fraction (not recorded which).

CDR3 coding DNA: TGCGCCAGCAGCCAAGTGGACAGAAACATTCAGTACTTC. Its translation: CASSQVDRNIQYF. This sequence joins TRBV4-3 and TRBJ2-4; D possibly corresponds to TRBD1 (6 bases). The V gene's germline CDR1 is LGHNA and CDR2 YSLEER. Trimming cost V 1 base and J 6 bases, with 7 bases left between them. This CDR3 comprises 13 residues.